One sample yielded the 3 T cell receptor beta chains listed below, sequenced in a study of cytomegalovirus exposure and HLA in healthy donors. The PCR made use of 60 Vbeta and 13 Jbeta primers. Sequencing used immunoSEQ multiplex PCR; TCRdb keeps in-frame clones, though not all of them. The sample has about 160,000 clones, 86% seen once. The source material was PBMCs. The receptors come from a woman in her late teens or twenties in good health and CMV-seronegative.

This clone is a singleton in its sample. The chain couples TRBV19 to TRBJ2-1; weak D call: TRBD2 (7 bases). The V and J ends lost 6 bases and 2 bases respectively, with 8 bases between them. This CDR3 comprises 13 residues. The germline V gene encodes CDR1 LNHDA and CDR2 SQIVND (reference sequence). This CDR3 reads CASSGGPYNEQFF. In DNA form, the CDR3 reads TGTGCCAGTAGCGGGGGGCCCTACAATGAGCAGTTCTTC.

The V gene is TRBV28, the J gene TRBJ2-2; the match to TRBD1 covers 8 bases. The CDR3 sequence is 14 residues long. Losses at the gene ends were 8 bases for V and 6 bases for J; bases not matched to a gene: 8. The germline V gene encodes CDR1 MDHEN and CDR2 SYDVKM. The CDR3 DNA reads TGTGCCAGCGGGAGACAGGGGCGCGCCGGGGAGCTGTTTTTT. As protein: CASGRQGRAGELFF.

V and J are TRBV7-8 and TRBJ2-7, with D perhaps TRBD1 (6 bases). Trimming left V 3 bases short and J 3 bases short, with 15 bases between. CDR3 length: 15 residues. In germline, CDR1 is SGHVS, CDR2 FQNEAQ. The CDR3 loop is CASSFSTGWNYEQYF. The CDR3, as DNA: TGTGCCAGCAGCTTCTCGACAGGATGGAACTACGAGCAGTACTTC.